This TCR beta chain was recovered during a study of blood T cell repertoires in COVID-19. Study-wide context: Acute and convalescent COVID-19 samples came from the United States, Italy and Spain. T cells, B-cell-depleted T cells, or PBMCs provided the cDNA or gDNA that served as material.

In the study's own analysis: Estimation of nucleated cell counts was performed using reference gene primer amplification. The table came from immunoSEQ multiplex PCR; TCRdb's copy has only in-frame clones and leaves some out. Clone size and the V and J calls come from that table; the DNA yielded D and trimming. The table has 250,000 to 300,000 clones, less than 90% seen once; the top ten hold about 12%. CDR1 and CDR2 from the germline V gene are SGHTA and FQGNSA. CDR3 length: 16 residues. The ends were cut back, 5 bases at V and 6 bases at J, with 20 bases in the middle. It was during active infection that Seattle patients were enrolled and then longitudinally followed.

The sequenced sample was peripheral blood. The chain joins TRBV7-2 to TRBJ2-1; TRBD2 might be the D (6 bases). The receptor was derived from a woman under 40 with COVID-19, enrolled during active disease. The CDR3 sequence is CASSRRGAAGPNEQFF. The CDR3 DNA follows: TGTGCCAGCAGCAGAAGGGGCGCGGCGGGACCCAATGAGCAGTTCTTC.